This T cell receptor (beta chain) was identified during a study of T cell responses to AZD1222 COVID-19 vaccine. TCRdb's table, derived via immunoSEQ multiplex PCR, lists solely in-frame clones and lacks some. The table has 90,000 to 110,000 clones, over 75% seen once. This specimen was peripheral blood, taken on day 0 of AZD1222 vaccination. The TCR sequence derives from an adult in good health.

The CDR3 spells CSVGEGGLYGYTF. DNA for the CDR3: TGCAGCGTTGGGGAAGGGGGCCTCTATGGCTACACCTTC. The V gene is TRBV29-1, the J gene TRBJ1-2; TRBD1 aligns across 7 bases. Trimming at V came to 4 bases and at J to 4 bases, leaving 6 bases not matched to a gene. This CDR3 comprises 13 residues. The germline CDR1 and CDR2 sequences are SQVTM and ANQGSEA.